This T cell receptor (beta chain) was retrieved from a study of blood T cell repertoires in COVID-19. At the level of the study: PBMCs, B-cell-depleted T cells, or T cells provided the cDNA or gDNA that made up the material.

Assay used: immunoSEQ multiplex PCR; TCRdb lists only in-frame clones, some missing. This sample has some 46,000 clones, with approximately 88% found just once. CDR3 length equals 17 residues. The V end was cut by 2 bases, the J end by 8 bases, with 21 bases between. Germline-derived CDR1 and CDR2 are WNHNN and SYGVQD (reference sequence). The receptor was isolated from a man aged 50-59 years with acute or convalescent COVID-19. The chain recombines TRBV10-1 with TRBJ1-4; maybe TRBD1 (5 bases). The source material was peripheral blood. The CDR3 here is CASSELWGFGAGEKLFF. The CDR3 bases are TGCGCCAGCAGTGAGCTTTGGGGTTTCGGGGCGGGGGAAAAACTGTTTTTT.